This TCR beta chain originates from a study of blood T cell repertoires in COVID-19 (dated by TCRdb to 2020 to 2022). Describing the broader study: The collaborator samples originated in the United States, Italy and Spain and spanned the acute and convalescent phases of COVID-19. Samples came from the ongoing ImmuneRACE study (first 160 participants) plus 1,254 subjects from 6 global collaborators. Where HLA class I and class II types were available, the types were taken from metadata supplied by the sample provider, not from assay-based typing. The dataset comprised deeply sampled blood TCRbeta repertoires from subjects exposed to, actively infected with, or recovered from COVID-19. The repertoires were made available in a free public database intended to serve as a resource for research on the immune response to SARS-CoV-2. The material from the prospective study consisted of cDNA or gDNA derived from T cells, B-cell-depleted T cells, or PBMCs. A de-identified subject ID, COVID-19 status, age in years and sex were almost always included in the sample metadata.

The immunoSEQ Assay, a bias-controlled multiplex PCR, was used to amplify TCRbeta CDR3 regions from genomic DNA. The original methods were these. Within the assay, amplification of reference gene primers was used to estimate how many nucleated cells each sample contained. To quantify the absolute abundance of each unique TCRbeta CDR3 rearrangement, sequence reads were collapsed and filtered. For each sample, productive Simpson clonality was calculated as the square root of Simpson's diversity index over productive rearrangements. TCRdb holds this immuneACCESS table with in-frame rearrangements only. Some clones are missing; in checked studies, unresolved V genes explain under half, and the rest has no known cause. The V and J calls and clone size come from that table; D and trimming were worked out from the DNA. The sample has fewer than 350,000 clones on record, around 90% of them singletons. 1% of the sample is held by the ten biggest clonotypes.

In the prospective study, participants were roughly 18 to 90 years old, resided in fewer than 25 geographic areas of the United States, and were enrolled through a virtual design. In the prospective study, cohorts were assigned on the basis of participant-reported clinical history obtained from a screening survey and a study questionnaire. ImmuneRACE Cohort 3 recovered participants were defined by two consecutive negative NP/OP PCR tests, healthcare professional clearance, or symptom resolution. Mobile phlebotomists in the prospective study collected whole blood, serum and a nasopharyngeal or oropharyngeal swab from every participant. Over a roughly 2-month period, participants in the prospective study had the option of providing additional blood draws and questionnaires. Before DNA extraction, blood samples from the prospective study were shipped at room temperature or frozen. Results the study describes overall, beyond this receptor: Clinical and demographic metadata were provided uncurated, with the amount varying by source and participant.

For this clone: Its antigen is still unknown. Base-call qualities are not available, and no considerably larger clone is one nucleotide away.

Germline trimming amounts to 1 base on V and 9 bases on J, with 3 as the count of junction bases outside the gene matches. The CDR3 sequence holds 13 residues, the cysteine and phenylalanine included. Only CDR3 DNA is held: 39 bases, read in frame from base 1. The germline V gene encodes CDR1 LNHNV and CDR2 YYDKDF (reference sequence). The specimen sequenced was PBMCs or T cells enriched from blood (not recorded which). This chain joins TRBV15 to TRBJ1-2, and 9 bases in between align with TRBD1. The sequence was obtained from a woman aged 25 to 45 who had recovered from COVID-19. CDR3 reads: CATSRVGTGSYTF. The DNA reads TGTGCCACCAGCAGAGTAGGGACAGGGAGCTACACCTTC.